This T cell receptor beta chain was retrieved from a study of T cells expressing NK-cell markers. In generating TCR beta cDNA, 5'RACE template switching with UMIs was used. TCRdb reprocessed the 5' RACE reads; each CDR3 protein has one entry and no DNA is given. The sample includes about 460,000 distinct CDR3 sequences. Germline V gene sequence: CDR1 SQVTM, CDR2 ANQGSEA. The CDR3 extends over 12 amino acids. This chain connects TRBV29-1 to TRBJ1-1; the D gene TCRdb calls, TRBD1, cannot be checked with no DNA. Sequenced material: blood T cells: a sorted CD56 or NKG2C T cell subset, CD4+ or CD8+ T cells, or bulk PBMC T cells (not recorded which). This receptor was identified in a woman between 50 and 59 years old in good health. The CDR3 region is CSSQGLGTEAFF.